A single TCR beta chain is shown here with its context. The CDR3 runs to 17 residues. V shed 4 bases and J shed 0 bases, with 16 bases lying between them. Germline loops: CDR1 DFQATT, CDR2 SNEGSKA (reference sequence). Only in-frame clones appear in the TCRdb table, and some are missing; sequencing was by immunoSEQ multiplex PCR. Of 100,000 to 150,000 clones in the sample, roughly 82% were seen once. This specimen belongs to a study of T cell responses to AZD1222 COVID-19 vaccine. The clonotype was recovered from an adult who received the AZD1222 COVID-19 vaccine. Sequenced here: peripheral blood, sampled 28 days after the second AZD1222 dose. The rearrangement links TRBV20-1 to TRBJ1-6; D unclear. The CDR3 sequence is CSATEWWESSYNSPLHF. The CDR3 DNA is TGCAGTGCTACTGAGTGGTGGGAAAGCTCCTATAATTCACCCCTCCACTTT.